This TCR beta chain derives from a study of shared clonotypes between healthy human individuals. With respect to this clone: Its cognate antigen is unknown.

Broader study findings: Clonotypes shared by all four donors outscored non-shared clonotypes in generation probability. On the whole, naive subsets had larger estimated richness than memory subsets had.

Every contributor of samples was a Caucasian grown-up residing in Nashville, Tennessee. Between the trimmed V and J ends, which lost 4 bases and 1 base, there was a span of 8 bases. Germline V CDR1 and CDR2: SNHLY, FYNNEI. The CDR3 consists of 13 residues. Generated by immunoSEQ multiplex PCR, the TCRdb table keeps only in-frame clones and is missing some. Among some 1,100,000 clones, about 80% were seen once, and the ten largest hold approximately 0.5%. The specimen sequenced was memory CD4+ T cells from PBMCs. Subset meaning: CD45RA-negative fraction. V gene TRBV2 combines with J gene TRBJ2-7; D remains unclear. The clonotype comes from a man aged 18 to 30 in good health. Some clones in this sample may be carry-over from other donors' samples. The CDR3 is CASSVGVSYEQYF. The CDR3 bases are TGTGCCAGCAGTGTAGGTGTATCCTACGAGCAGTACTTC.